This T cell receptor beta chain originates from a study of control samples from healthy donors and cancer patients. The assay was immunoSEQ multiplex PCR, and TCRdb's table has in-frame clones only and misses some. The sample includes tens of thousands of clones, roughly 90% seen only once; the top ten take approximately 15%. The ends lost 4 bases at V and 4 bases at J; junction bases unmatched: 8. The CDR3 contains 15 residues. Germline CDR1 reads GTSNPN; CDR2 reads SVGIG (reference sequence). The TCR was taken from a woman in her seventies in good health. Sequenced: blood. This chain uses TRBV30 with TRBJ2-1, with TRBD1 matching over 9 bases. The CDR3 coding sequence is TGTGCCTGGAAGGCTACCGGGACAGGGTACAATGAGCAGTTCTTC. It yields the protein CAWKATGTGYNEQFF.